The table lists the clone carrying this TCR beta chain with many counts. Patients between 18 and 65 years old had hyperthyroidism, newly diagnosed and lasting under 2 months. Reasons for excluding patients were uncontrolled infection, other autoimmune disease, pregnancy or lactation. V dropped 0 bases and J dropped 6; count of bases not matched to a gene: 10. The CDR3 has 16 residues. Germline CDR1 is SGHKS and CDR2 is YYEKEE (reference sequence). This sample was included in a study of T cells in Graves' hyperthyroidism and ophthalmopathy. RNA transcripts were the template for amplifying TCR beta CDR3 regions. In the first-round RT-PCR of the TCR CDR3, the HTBI primer set was used. Via MiXCR, TCRdb re-called the multiplex PCR reads, giving one row per CDR3 protein. The table lists under 350,000 distinct CDR3 sequences, 25% to 30% of them singletons.

The sequence was collected from a middle-aged man with Graves' hyperthyroidism that later progressed to Graves' ophthalmopathy. The V and J genes are TRBV5-5 and TRBJ2-7; 9 positions match TRBD1. The material sequenced was blood. CDR3 sequence: CASSLGGQGRAREQYF. DNA for the CDR3: TGTGCCAGCAGCTTGGGGGGACAGGGAAGGGCTCGCGAGCAGTACTTC. The full variable domain, with the rest looked up from reference TRBV5-5 and TRBJ2-7, is DAGVTQSPTHLIKTRGQQVTLRCSPISGHKSVSWYQQVLGQGPQFIFQYYEKEERGRGNFPDRFSARQFPNYSSELNVNALLLGDSALYLCASSLGGQGRAREQYFGPGTRLTVT.